The 29 T cell receptor beta chains listed next were all sequenced from one sample in a study of blood T cell repertoires in COVID-19. The data were produced by immunoSEQ multiplex PCR, yet TCRdb's version contains in-frame clones alone and is incomplete. This sample has about 260,000 clones, with just under 90% found just once. Input material: peripheral blood. These receptors came from a woman aged 40 to 55 with acute or convalescent COVID-19.

V is TRBV27 and J is TRBJ1-1; 9 bases are shared with TRBD1. Germline assignment: CDR1 MNHEY and CDR2 SMNVEV (reference sequence). The length of the CDR3 is 15 residues. Trimming took 2 bases from V and 4 from J; bases not matched to a gene: 5. The CDR3 protein is CASSLRQGVGTEAFF. The CDR3, as DNA: TGTGCCAGCAGTTTAAGACAGGGGGTGGGCACTGAAGCTTTCTTT.

V usage is TRBV7-7 and J usage is TRBJ2-2; TRBD2 aligns across 12 bases. Germline V gives CDR1 SSHAT, CDR2 FNYEAQ (reference sequence). The CDR3 totals 21 residues. With V trimmed by 1 base and J by 0 bases, 12 bases remained unmatched. DNA for the CDR3: TGTGCCAGCAGCTTAGGAAGACTAGCGGGGGCCCGATCGTCGAACACCGGGGAGCTGTTTTTT. It codes for CASSLGRLAGARSSNTGELFF.

Regarding this clone: Sequence at one end of the junction differs from germline and may be a read error. This chain joins TRBV5-4 and TRBJ1-2, with D hard to call. This CDR3 region has 15 residues. Germline V gene sequence: CDR1 SGHNT, CDR2 YYREEE (reference sequence). CDR3 protein: CASSSLGLEIQFGSF. CDR3 in DNA: TGTGCCAGCAGCTCCCTTGGACTGGAGATTCAGTTTGGCTCCTTC. The full variable domain, its missing parts supplied by reference TRBV5-4 and TRBJ1-2, is ETGVTQSPTHLIKTRGQQVTLRCSSQSGHNTVSWYQQALGQGPQFIFQYYREEENGRGNFPPRFSGLQFPNYSSELNVNALELDDSALYLCASSSLGLEIQFGSFGSGTRLTVV.

This chain joins TRBV15 and TRBJ2-4; 11 bases are a match to TRBD2. The CDR3 runs 17 residues. Germline CDR1 is LNHNV and CDR2 is YYDKDF (reference sequence). The V and J ends lost 5 bases and 7 bases, in that order; junction bases with no gene match: 13. In nucleotides, the CDR3 is TGTGCCACCAGCGGAGTAGCGGGGGGGCCGAATATGAACATTCAGTACTTC. It translates to CATSGVAGGPNMNIQYF.

The rearrangement links TRBV6-2 or TRBV6-3 to TRBJ2-7; 8 bases match TRBD2. J lost 0 bases, V lost 3 bases, and 7 bases had no gene match. The CDR3 is 16 amino acids. The germline V gene encodes CDR1 MNHEY and CDR2 SVGEGT. CDR3 DNA: TGTGCCAGCAGTTATGCCTTAGCGGGGAGCTCCTACGAGCAGTACGTC. Amino acid sequence: CASSYALAGSSYEQYV.

The chain joins TRBV10-3 to TRBJ2-1; 9 bases map to TRBD2. Trimming cost V 4 bases and J 8 bases; bases outside gene matches: 9. The CDR3 runs 15 residues. The germline gives CDR1 ENHRY, CDR2 SYGVKD. CDR3 residues: CAISGGGGAIDEQFF. CDR3 bases: TGTGCCATCAGTGGAGGCGGGGGGGCTATCGATGAGCAGTTCTTC.

The chain employs TRBV19 and TRBJ2-1, with D possibly matching TRBD2 (5 bases). The CDR3 is 14 residues long. V was shortened by 3 bases and J by 9 bases, with 15 bases between the two germline ends. CDR1 is LNHDA, CDR2 SQIVND, per germline (reference sequence). DNA for the CDR3: TGTGCCAGTAGTATTGGAGGCGAGGTCGTTGAGCAGTTCTTC. This codes for CASSIGGEVVEQFF. Full variable domain (missing parts from reference TRBV19 and TRBJ2-1): DGGITQSPKYLFRKEGQNVTLSCEQNLNHDAMYWYRQDPGQGLRLIYYSQIVNDFQKGDIAEGYSVSREKKESFPLTVTSAQKNPTAFYLCASSIGGEVVEQFFGPGTRLTVL.

V gene TRBV10-2 combines with J gene TRBJ1-5; tentatively, D is TRBD1 (5 bases). V dropped 0 bases and J dropped 2 bases, with 11 bases sitting between them. Germline V gives CDR1 WSHSY, CDR2 SAAADI. The CDR3 extends over 16 amino acids. The CDR3 region has the DNA TGCGCCAGCAGTGAGTCGGGGCTGGGTCGCAATCAGCCCCAGCATTTT. It encodes CASSESGLGRNQPQHF.

This rearrangement joins TRBV2 to TRBJ1-5; 8 nucleotides line up with TRBD1. The V gene end was trimmed by 2 bases and the J gene end by 7 bases; junction bases not matched to a gene: 10. Germline V gene sequence: CDR1 SNHLY, CDR2 FYNNEI. The CDR3 consists of 16 residues. CDR3 DNA sequence: TGTGCCAGCAGTGAATTCGTACAGGGGGGCCGACAGCCCCAGCATTTT. Translated, it gives CASSEFVQGGRQPQHF.

This clone was picked up one time. The chain combines TRBV7-2 with TRBJ1-3; D perhaps matches TRBD1 (6 bases). Looked up from germline, CDR1 is SGHTA and CDR2 is FQGNSA. Deletions cut 4 bases from V and 3 bases from J, with 13 bases between. CDR3 length equals 15 residues. The CDR3 is CASSSHGGGGNTIYF. The CDR3 DNA reads TGTGCCAGCAGCTCCCATGGGGGCGGTGGAAACACCATATATTTT.

This chain's CDR3 is CASSIRGANYGYTF. CDR3 DNA sequence: TGTGCCAGCTCTATTCGGGGGGCTAACTATGGCTACACCTTC. The chain links TRBV6-5 to TRBJ1-2; tentative D call: TRBD1 (5 bases). Per the germline V gene, CDR1 is MNHEY and CDR2 is SVGAGI. Trimming cost V 8 bases and J 0 bases, with 13 bases left between them. This CDR3 spans 14 amino acids.

V is TRBV5-5 and J is TRBJ1-1; TRBD1 might be the D (5 bases). The CDR3 is 15 amino acids. Germline CDR1 reads SGHKS; CDR2 reads YYEKEE (reference sequence). Trimming pared 0 bases from V and 2 bases from J, leaving 11 bases between. CDR3 coding DNA: TGTGCCAGCAGCTTGGGACAGAATTTCAACACTGAAGCTTTCTTT. This translates into CASSLGQNFNTEAFF.

This rearrangement joins TRBV28 to TRBJ1-3, with 7 bases identical to TRBD1. This CDR3 contains 16 residues. CDR1 MDHEN and CDR2 SYDVKM come from the germline V gene. V lost 5 bases to trimming and J lost 2 bases; unmatched junction nucleotides: 9. CDR3 loop: CASSQYRGGTGNTIYF. Here the CDR3 DNA reads TGTGCCAGCAGTCAGTACAGGGGAGGAACTGGAAACACCATATATTTT.

The chain employs TRBV29-1 and TRBJ1-1; D is ambiguous. V shed 8 bases and J shed 0 bases, with 7 bases lying between them. The germline gives CDR1 SQVTM, CDR2 ANQGSEA. This CDR3 contains 11 residues. Written as DNA, the CDR3 is TGCAGCCTTTCCGTGAACACTGAAGCTTTCTTT. Translating gives CSLSVNTEAFF.

V usage is TRBV11-2 and J usage is TRBJ1-1; 7 bases are shared with TRBD1. The ends lost 7 bases at V and 10 bases at J; junction bases unmatched: 15. Germline V gives CDR1 SGHAT, CDR2 FQNNGV. This CDR3 has 14 amino acids. The DNA of the CDR3 is TGTGCCAGCATCCCTTTGACAGGGCACGGGGGAGCTTTCTTT. Amino acid sequence: CASIPLTGHGGAFF.

The chain joins TRBV30 to TRBJ2-3; the match to TRBD2 covers 10 bases. CDR3 length: 16 amino acids. J was trimmed by 2 bases and V by 0 bases; bases with no gene match: 5. Germline CDR1 GTSNPN, CDR2 SVGIG (reference sequence). In nucleotides, the CDR3 is TGTGCCTGGAGTGTATCTAGCGGGAGCTACACAGATACGCAGTATTTT. It specifies CAWSVSSGSYTDTQYF.

This sequence joins TRBV3-1 (or the pseudogene TRBV3-2) and TRBJ1-5; TRBD1 might be the D (5 bases). Germline CDR1 LGHDT, CDR2 YNNKEL (reference sequence). V was shortened by 0 bases and J by 5 bases, with 14 bases between the two germline ends. CDR3 size: 16 residues. CDR3 residues: CASSQDSGGRDQPQHF. The DNA for the CDR3 is TGTGCCAGCAGCCAAGATTCGGGGGGAAGGGATCAGCCCCAGCATTTT.

This chain uses TRBV2 with TRBJ1-2; unclear D gene. CDR1 and CDR2 from the germline V gene are SNHLY and FYNNEI. With 4 bases removed from V and 4 bases from J, the gap between germline ends came to 16 bases. The CDR3 consists of 15 residues. The CDR3 region is CASSVKAVGGYGYTF. Written as DNA, the CDR3 is TGTGCCAGCAGTGTAAAGGCGGTTGGAGGCTATGGCTACACCTTC. Complete variable domain (other parts from reference TRBV2 and TRBJ1-2): EPEVTQTPSHQVTQMGQEVILRCVPISNHLYFYWYRQILGQKVEFLVSFYNNEISEKSEIFDDQFSVERPDGSNFTLKIRSTKLEDSAMYFCASSVKAVGGYGYTFGSGTRLTVV.

The V call is TRBV3-1 (or the pseudogene TRBV3-2), the J call TRBJ1-1; 7 nucleotides agree with TRBD1. With 0 bases clipped from V and 1 base from J, the junction kept 5 bases outside the gene matches. Per germline, CDR1 LGHDT and CDR2 YNNKEL (reference sequence). This CDR3 is built from 16 residues. CDR3 bases: TGTGCCAGCAGCCAAGATCTGGACAGGCCGAACACTGAAGCTTTCTTT. Translating it yields CASSQDLDRPNTEAFF.

This clone was found once. The chain links TRBV6-4 to TRBJ1-1; D unclear. CDR1 and CDR2 from the germline V gene are MRHNA and SNTAGT. V was shortened by 11 bases and J by 1 base, with 14 bases between the two germline ends. The CDR3 extends over 13 amino acids. CDR3 sequence reads: CAPSSTANTEAFF. CDR3 DNA sequence: TGTGCCCCTTCTAGCACAGCGAACACTGAAGCTTTCTTT.

This clone was picked up one time. The chain carries TRBV5-6 and TRBJ2-2; 8 bases line up with TRBD2. V shed 4 bases, J shed 6 bases, and the junction held 5 bases outside the gene matches. This CDR3 contains 14 residues. Germline CDR1 reads SGHDT; CDR2 reads YYEEEE. CDR3 residues: CASSGTGGSGELFF. The CDR3 DNA sequence: TGTGCCAGCAGCGGGACGGGAGGGTCCGGGGAGCTGTTTTTT.

The V and J genes are TRBV21-1 and TRBJ1-6; the table names TRBD1, a call not compared with the DNA. TRBV21-1 is a documented pseudogene. This CDR3 is 19 amino acids long. The chain's CDR3 is CASRLQGRSCIPYNSPLHF. In DNA, the CDR3 is TGTGCCAGCAGACTACAGGGGAGGAGTTGCATACCCTATAATTCACCCCTCCACTTT.

This sequence joins TRBV27 and TRBJ1-1; D is perhaps TRBD1 (5 bases). Germline V CDR1 and CDR2: MNHEY, SMNVEV (reference sequence). Trimming cost V 3 bases and J 2 bases, with 10 bases left between them. The CDR3 extends over 14 amino acids. The CDR3 region has the DNA TGTGCCAGCAGTTTTGGAAGGGGAAACACTGAAGCTTTCTTT. Translated: CASSFGRGNTEAFF.

This clone showed up just a few times. This chain joins TRBV5-1 and TRBJ2-5; 15 positions agree with TRBD2. Germline V gives CDR1 SGHRS, CDR2 YFSETQ. CDR3 length equals 21 residues. With V trimmed by 7 bases and J by 5 bases, 24 bases remained unmatched. CDR3 DNA sequence: TGCGCCAGCGGCCCCTTAAGGTCGGGACTAGCGGGGGGCCTTCACCCGGAGACCCAGTACTTC. Encoded protein: CASGPLRSGLAGGLHPETQYF.

This chain uses TRBV4-1 with TRBJ1-2; D is undetermined. V was clipped by 1 base and J by 4 bases, with 13 bases between them. Per the germline V gene, CDR1 is MGHRA and CDR2 is YSYEKL. The CDR3 runs to 15 residues. The CDR3 is CASSQVVGFGYGYTF. The CDR3 nucleotides are TGCGCCAGCAGCCAAGTTGTGGGCTTTGGCTATGGCTACACCTTC.

The chain carries TRBV12-5 and TRBJ1-6; unclear D gene. CDR1 and CDR2 from the germline V gene are LGHNT and FRNRAP. The ends were cut back, 5 bases at V and 9 bases at J, with 11 bases in the middle. There are 13 residues in the CDR3. For the CDR3, the DNA is TGTGCTAGTGGTCTTGGCCTTCGTTCACCCCTCCACTTT. It translates to CASGLGLRSPLHF.

The genes are TRBV10-2 and TRBJ2-7, with a tentative D call TRBD2 (6 bases). Trimming removed 0 bases from V and 2 bases from J, with 8 bases in between. The CDR3 sequence is 14 residues long. Per the germline V gene, CDR1 is WSHSY and CDR2 is SAAADI. The CDR3 protein is CASSESRDAYEQYV. CDR3 nucleotides: TGCGCCAGCAGTGAGTCGCGGGACGCCTACGAGCAGTACGTC.

V and J are TRBV27 and TRBJ1-5; D call uncertain. V lost 4 bases and J 0 bases, leaving 22 bases between the germline ends. CDR3 length: 19 amino acids. Per the germline V gene, CDR1 is MNHEY and CDR2 is SMNVEV (reference sequence). The CDR3 nucleotides are TGTGCCAGCAGTTCGGGCGCGAGGGCGGATCCTTATAGCAATCAGCCCCAGCATTTT. Residues: CASSSGARADPYSNQPQHF.

This sequence joins TRBV12-3 or TRBV12-4 and TRBJ2-5; 8 positions match TRBD1. There are 13 residues in the CDR3. The junction had 6 bases not matched to a gene; V was cut back by 6 bases and J by 6 bases. The CDR3: CASRPTGVQTQYF. In nucleotides, the CDR3 is TGTGCCAGCAGGCCGACAGGGGTCCAGACCCAGTACTTC.